Below are 23 T cell receptor beta chains sequenced from a single sample in a study of monozygotic twins with inflammatory bowel disease. TCRdb re-called the 5' RACE reads, yielding one record per CDR3 amino acid sequence without DNA. The data include roughly 100,000 distinct CDR3 sequences; the top ten clones carry 1.5% to 2%. The specimen sequenced was blood. These receptors were taken from a human donor with ulcerative colitis or Crohn's disease, or a healthy co-twin of an affected twin (not recorded which).

The rearrangement links TRBV11-2 to TRBJ2-2; there is no DNA to check the TCRdb D call of TRBD1. CDR1 and CDR2 (germline): SGHAT, FQNNGV. The CDR3 has 16 amino acids. CDR3 sequence reads: CASSLRTGFTTGELFF.

This chain links TRBV7-9 with TRBJ1-2. Germline loops: CDR1 SEHNR, CDR2 FQNEAQ (reference sequence). There are 14 residues in the CDR3. CDR3 amino acids: CASSTPSEYSGYTF. The full variable domain, with the rest looked up from reference TRBV7-9 and TRBJ1-2, is DTGVSQNPRHKITKRGQNVTFRCDPISEHNRLYWYRQTLGQGPEFLTYFQNEAQLEKSRLLSDRFSAERPKGSFSTLEIQRTEQGDSAMYLCASSTPSEYSGYTFGSGTRLTVV.

The chain employs TRBV7-2 and TRBJ2-1; TCRdb proposes TRBD1, but this gene call is untestable without DNA. The CDR3 contains 17 residues. The germline V gene has CDR1 SGHTA and CDR2 FQGNSA. This CDR3 reads CASSRSGAGVFTNEQFF.

This sequence joins TRBV6-1 and TRBJ2-7; TCRdb reports TRBD2, a call that lacks DNA to check it against. Per germline, CDR1 MNHNS and CDR2 SASEGT. The CDR3 is 17 amino acids. CDR3 in amino acids: CASATGSSLQRSYEQYF.

The chain joins TRBV12-3 or TRBV12-4 to TRBJ1-2. This CDR3 comprises 16 residues. This chain's CDR3 is CASSRQTGIGFKGYTF.

The V gene is TRBV14, the J gene TRBJ2-2; TCRdb outputs TRBD1, but without DNA this stays unchecked. Per germline, CDR1 SGHDN and CDR2 FVKESK. The CDR3 is 18 residues long. This CDR3 reads CASSQAQRGPGNTGELFF.

This sequence joins TRBV6-2 or TRBV6-3 and TRBJ2-7. The CDR3 is 16 amino acids. Germline assignment: CDR1 MNHEY and CDR2 SVGEGT. The CDR3 loop is CASSYPRYTISYEQYF.

V usage is TRBV5-4 and J usage is TRBJ2-1; TCRdb's D gene call, TRBD1, goes unchecked for lack of DNA. This CDR3 is 16 amino acids long. Germline V gene sequence: CDR1 SGHNT, CDR2 YYREEE (reference sequence). CDR3 sequence: CASSLERTGGHNEQFF.

The chain employs TRBV6-1 and TRBJ2-3; TCRdb's D call, TRBD1, is unchecked because there is no DNA. CDR3 length equals 13 residues. The germline V gene encodes CDR1 MNHNS and CDR2 SASEGT. CDR3 sequence reads: CASREIVGDRGLF.

The chain employs TRBV7-3 and TRBJ2-3; TCRdb proposes TRBD1, but this gene call is untestable without DNA. CDR1 SGHTA and CDR2 FQGTGA come from the germline V gene. The CDR3 spans 14 residues. This CDR3 reads CASSSEGSTDTQYF.

The chain combines TRBV20-1 with TRBJ2-2. This CDR3 has 13 residues. Germline V gene data show CDR1 as DFQATT and CDR2 as SNEGSKA (reference sequence). The CDR3 protein is CSAPSSYTGELFF.

This chain connects TRBV2 to TRBJ2-6; TCRdb's D gene call, TRBD1, goes unchecked for lack of DNA. The germline V gene encodes CDR1 SNHLY and CDR2 FYNNEI. The CDR3 is 19 amino acids. The CDR3 here is CASSDPRAGPSSGANVLTF.

V and J are TRBV19 and TRBJ1-2. The CDR3 has 15 residues. The germline V gene has CDR1 LNHDA and CDR2 SQIVND (reference sequence). The CDR3 sequence is CASSIETDTNYGYTF. The whole variable domain, filled in from reference TRBV19 and TRBJ1-2, reads DGGITQSPKYLFRKEGQNVTLSCEQNLNHDAMYWYRQDPGQGLRLIYYSQIVNDFQKGDIAEGYSVSREKKESFPLTVTSAQKNPTAFYLCASSIETDTNYGYTFGSGTRLTVV.

V is TRBV6-1 and J is TRBJ2-1; TCRdb's D gene call, TRBD1, goes unchecked for lack of DNA. Germline assignment: CDR1 MNHNS and CDR2 SASEGT. The CDR3 spans 16 residues. The CDR3 region is CASRSLQGPLYNEQFF.

The CDR3 sequence: CASSLVWANEKLFF. The chain links TRBV7-2 to TRBJ1-4. Germline assignment: CDR1 SGHTA and CDR2 FQGNSA. CDR3 length: 14 residues.

The chain carries TRBV28 and TRBJ2-2; no DNA is available, so the TRBD1 call from TCRdb remains unchecked. CDR1 is MDHEN and CDR2 is SYDVKM in the germline V gene. The CDR3 is 12 residues long. CDR3 amino acids: CASTQGFGELFF.

V gene TRBV12-3 or TRBV12-4 combines with J gene TRBJ2-1. This CDR3 spans 13 amino acids. The CDR3 loop is CASILGWSDEQFF.

This chain joins TRBV12-3 or TRBV12-4 and TRBJ1-2. This CDR3 is 14 amino acids long. The CDR3 region is CASSLGGGFYGYTF.

V gene TRBV14 combines with J gene TRBJ1-6; as DNA is missing, the TRBD1 call by TCRdb cannot be tested. This CDR3 comprises 15 residues. Germline V CDR1 and CDR2: SGHDN, FVKESK. The chain's CDR3 is CASSQGQGAGSPLHF.

The chain couples TRBV7-9 to TRBJ2-6; the D call of TRBD1 rests on TCRdb alone, since no DNA is present to check it. This CDR3 is built from 17 residues. CDR1 and CDR2 from the germline V gene are SEHNR and FQNEAQ (reference sequence). CDR3 region: CASSSPQTGSGANVLTF. Full variable domain (missing parts from reference TRBV7-9 and TRBJ2-6): DTGVSQNPRHKITKRGQNVTFRCDPISEHNRLYWYRQTLGQGPEFLTYFQNEAQLEKSRLLSDRFSAERPKGSFSTLEIQRTEQGDSAMYLCASSSPQTGSGANVLTFGAGSRLTVL.

The chain has TRBV5-1 and TRBJ2-7; TCRdb indicates TRBD1, and absent DNA this call remains unverified. The CDR3 extends over 15 amino acids. Germline CDR1 SGHRS, CDR2 YFSETQ. The CDR3 loop is CASSLIRTGEDEQYF.

V usage is TRBV4-3 and J usage is TRBJ2-7; TCRdb outputs TRBD1, but without DNA this stays unchecked. Germline CDR1 is LGHNA and CDR2 is YSLEER. This CDR3 contains 14 residues. The CDR3 here is CASSQIRGIYEQYF.

J is TRBJ1-6 and V is TRBV7-2. The CDR3 runs 16 residues. CDR1 SGHTA and CDR2 FQGNSA come from the germline V gene. CDR3 sequence reads: CASSLFMAFGNSPLHF.